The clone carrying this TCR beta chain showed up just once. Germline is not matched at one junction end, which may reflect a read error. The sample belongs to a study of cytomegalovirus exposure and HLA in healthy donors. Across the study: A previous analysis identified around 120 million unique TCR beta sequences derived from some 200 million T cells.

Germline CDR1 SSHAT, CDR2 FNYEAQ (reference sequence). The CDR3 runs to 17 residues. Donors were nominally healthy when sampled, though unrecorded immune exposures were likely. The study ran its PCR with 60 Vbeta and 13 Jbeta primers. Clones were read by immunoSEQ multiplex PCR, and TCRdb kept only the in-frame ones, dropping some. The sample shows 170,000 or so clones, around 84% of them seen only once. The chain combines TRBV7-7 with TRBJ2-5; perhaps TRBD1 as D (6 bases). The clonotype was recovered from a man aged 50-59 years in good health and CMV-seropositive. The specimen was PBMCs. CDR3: CASSLATGVRGYETQYF. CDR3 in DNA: TGTGCTAGCAGCTTAGCAACTGGTGTCAGGGGTTACGAGACCCAGTACTTC.